This TCR beta chain is from a study of blood T cell repertoires in COVID-19. Study details: Whether acute or convalescent, the COVID-19 samples came from the United States, Italy and Spain.

Produced via immunoSEQ multiplex PCR; TCRdb's table is partial and in-frame only. Of fewer than 250,000 clones in the sample, about nine tenths were seen once. CDR3 length equals 17 residues. Germline trimming cut 5 bases from V and 0 bases from J; bases unmatched to any gene: 9. The V gene's germline CDR1 is SGHRS and CDR2 YFSETQ. Cohort assignment relied on participant-reported clinical history. The TCR was taken from a man under 40 in a cohort exposed to, infected with or recovered from COVID-19 (not recorded which). The chain joins TRBV5-1 to TRBJ2-1; 9 bases are shared with TRBD2. Sequencing input: PBMCs or T cells enriched from blood (not recorded which). The CDR3 DNA reads TGCGCCAGCAGGATGGCTAGCGGGGACCTCTCCTACAATGAGCAGTTCTTC. This encodes CASRMASGDLSYNEQFF.